The rows below give T cell receptor beta chains drawn from one sample of a study of T-cell memory formation after mild COVID-19. One entry per CDR3 protein, called by TCRdb with MiXCR from the 5' RACE reads. The repertoire holds about 150,000 distinct CDR3 sequences, with roughly a quarter as singletons. Sequenced input: PBMCs or a T cell subset sorted from them (not recorded which). These receptor sequences come from an adult woman who had mild COVID-19 (a few samples of this study predate the infection). Cell type and time point are not known. CDR3s include the opening cysteine and the closing phenylalanine or tryptophan. Each record gives: D gene, V gene, CDR3 length, J gene, clone size, CDR3 protein, CDR3 DNA. The D gene is left open where the match is weak. Size is omitted from some rows. Given values are once, few, many or a class for expanded clones.

d_gene: -; v_gene: TRBV13; len: 13; j_gene: TRBJ1-2; abundance: few; CDR3aa: CASSPHRGYRYTF; CDR3nt: TGTGCCAGCAGCCCCCATAGGGGCTACCGCTACACCTTC
d_gene: TRBD2; v_gene: TRBV3-1; len: 16; j_gene: TRBJ2-1; abundance: -; CDR3aa: CASSQGSSGMYNEQFF; CDR3nt: TGTGCCAGCAGCCAAGGGTCTAGCGGGATGTACAATGAGCAGTTCTTC
d_gene: TRBD1; v_gene: TRBV24-1; len: 14; j_gene: TRBJ2-5; abundance: -; CDR3aa: CATSDIQGPETQYF; CDR3nt: TGTGCCACCAGTGATATACAGGGGCCTGAGACCCAGTACTTC
d_gene: TRBD2; v_gene: TRBV11-2; len: 18; j_gene: TRBJ2-3; abundance: few; CDR3aa: CASSFPRGGLTVRDTQYF; CDR3nt: TGTGCCAGCAGCTTTCCCCGGGGGGGCCTTACGGTCAGAGATACGCAGTATTTT
d_gene: TRBD2; v_gene: TRBV9; len: 14; j_gene: TRBJ2-3; abundance: -; CDR3aa: CASSVTSGTDTQYF; CDR3nt: TGTGCCAGCAGCGTGACTAGCGGCACAGATACGCAGTATTTT
d_gene: -; v_gene: TRBV29-1; len: 11; j_gene: TRBJ1-1; abundance: few; CDR3aa: CSVQRQAEAFF; CDR3nt: TGCAGCGTGCAACGACAGGCTGAAGCTTTCTTT
d_gene: TRBD2; v_gene: TRBV7-8; len: 17; j_gene: TRBJ2-1; abundance: -; CDR3aa: CASSPGLAGGPRLRGLF; CDR3nt: TGTGCCAGCAGCCCGGGACTAGCGGGAGGGCCTCGGCTCCGAGGCCTCTTC
d_gene: -; v_gene: TRBV7-6; len: 12; j_gene: TRBJ2-1; abundance: -; CDR3aa: CASSLAGEEQFF; CDR3nt: TGTGCCAGCAGCTTAGCAGGAGAGGAGCAGTTCTTC
d_gene: -; v_gene: TRBV7-6; len: 16; j_gene: TRBJ2-3; abundance: -; CDR3aa: CASSLAPYAGTDTQYF; CDR3nt: TGTGCCAGCAGCTTAGCCCCTTACGCTGGCACAGATACGCAGTATTTT
d_gene: TRBD2; v_gene: TRBV7-2; len: 15; j_gene: TRBJ2-5; abundance: -; CDR3aa: CASSWLAGFKETQYF; CDR3nt: TGTGCCAGCAGTTGGTTAGCGGGATTTAAAGAGACCCAGTACTTC
d_gene: -; v_gene: TRBV9; len: 16; j_gene: TRBJ2-6; abundance: few; CDR3aa: CASSAVQGSGANVLTF; CDR3nt: TGTGCCAGCAGCGCAGTACAGGGCTCTGGGGCCAACGTCCTGACTTTC
d_gene: -; v_gene: TRBV12-1; len: 12; j_gene: TRBJ2-7; abundance: few; CDR3aa: CASSSREFEQYF; CDR3nt: TGTGCCAGCAGCTCCAGGGAATTCGAGCAGTACTTC
d_gene: TRBD1; v_gene: TRBV19; len: 15; j_gene: TRBJ2-7; abundance: -; CDR3aa: CASSIGGTGLNEQYF; CDR3nt: TGTGCCAGTAGTATAGGCGGGACAGGGCTGAACGAGCAGTACTTC
d_gene: -; v_gene: TRBV4-1; len: 16; j_gene: TRBJ2-1; abundance: few; CDR3aa: CASSQVGDGGYNEQFF; CDR3nt: TGCGCCAGCAGCCAAGTGGGGGACGGGGGTTACAATGAGCAGTTCTTC